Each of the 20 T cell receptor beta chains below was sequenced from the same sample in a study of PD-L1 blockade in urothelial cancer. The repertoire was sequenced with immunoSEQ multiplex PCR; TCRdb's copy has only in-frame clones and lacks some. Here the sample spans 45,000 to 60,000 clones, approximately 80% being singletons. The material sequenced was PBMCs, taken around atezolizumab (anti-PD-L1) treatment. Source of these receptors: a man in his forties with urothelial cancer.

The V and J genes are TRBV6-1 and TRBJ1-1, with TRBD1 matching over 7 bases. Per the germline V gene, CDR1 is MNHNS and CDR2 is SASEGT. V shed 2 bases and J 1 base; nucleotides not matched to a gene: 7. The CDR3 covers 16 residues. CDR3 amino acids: CASSEPGQVGNTEAFF. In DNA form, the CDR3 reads TGTGCCAGCAGTGAACCAGGACAGGTTGGGAACACTGAAGCTTTCTTT.

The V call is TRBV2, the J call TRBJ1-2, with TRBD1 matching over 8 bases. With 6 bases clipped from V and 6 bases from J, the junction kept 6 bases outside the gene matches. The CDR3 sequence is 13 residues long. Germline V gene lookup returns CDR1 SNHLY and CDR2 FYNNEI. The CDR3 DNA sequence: TGTGCCAGCAGAGGACAGGGCATTAATGGCTACACCTTC. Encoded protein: CASRGQGINGYTF.

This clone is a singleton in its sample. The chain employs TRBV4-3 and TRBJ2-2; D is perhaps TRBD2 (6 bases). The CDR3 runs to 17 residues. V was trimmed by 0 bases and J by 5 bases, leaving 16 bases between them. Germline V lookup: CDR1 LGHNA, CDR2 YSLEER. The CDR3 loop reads CASSQEGETEGTGELFF. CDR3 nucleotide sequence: TGCGCCAGCAGCCAAGAGGGCGAGACGGAGGGTACCGGGGAGCTGTTTTTT.

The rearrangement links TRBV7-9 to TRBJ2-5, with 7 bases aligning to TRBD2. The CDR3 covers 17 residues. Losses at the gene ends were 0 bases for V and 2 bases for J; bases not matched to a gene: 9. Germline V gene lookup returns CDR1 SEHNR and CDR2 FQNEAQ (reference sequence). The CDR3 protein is CASSLALGLGVQETQYF. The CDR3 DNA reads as TGTGCCAGCAGCTTAGCGCTAGGACTAGGGGTGCAAGAGACCCAGTACTTC.

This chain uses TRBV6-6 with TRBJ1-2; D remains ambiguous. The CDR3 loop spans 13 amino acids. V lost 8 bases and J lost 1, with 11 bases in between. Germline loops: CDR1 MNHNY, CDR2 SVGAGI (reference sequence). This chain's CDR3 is CASSEGLNYGYTF. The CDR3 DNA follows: TGTGCCAGCTCGGAGGGCCTTAACTATGGCTACACCTTC.

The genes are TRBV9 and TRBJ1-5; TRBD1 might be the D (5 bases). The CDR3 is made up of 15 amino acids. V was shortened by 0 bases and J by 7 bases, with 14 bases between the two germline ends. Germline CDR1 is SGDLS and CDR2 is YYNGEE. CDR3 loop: CASSVADSLGQPQHF. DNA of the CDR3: TGTGCCAGCAGCGTAGCTGACAGTCTAGGACAGCCCCAGCATTTT.

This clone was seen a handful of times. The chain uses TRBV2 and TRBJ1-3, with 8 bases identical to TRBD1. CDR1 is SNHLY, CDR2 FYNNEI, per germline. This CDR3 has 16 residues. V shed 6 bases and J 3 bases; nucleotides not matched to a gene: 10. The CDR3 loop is CASRNPGQEGGNTIYF. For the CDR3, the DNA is TGTGCCAGCAGGAATCCGGGACAGGAGGGTGGAAACACCATATATTTT.

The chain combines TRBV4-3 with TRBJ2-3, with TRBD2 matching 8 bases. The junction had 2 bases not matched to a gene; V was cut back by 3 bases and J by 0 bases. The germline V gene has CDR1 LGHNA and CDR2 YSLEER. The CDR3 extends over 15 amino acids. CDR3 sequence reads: CASSHGLASTDTQYF. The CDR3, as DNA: TGCGCCAGCAGCCATGGACTAGCTAGCACAGATACGCAGTATTTT.

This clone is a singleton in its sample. The DNA of the CDR3 is TGTGCCAGCAGTTACGGGACAGGGTATGAAAAACTGTTTTTT. Encoded protein: CASSYGTGYEKLFF. The rearrangement links TRBV6-5 to TRBJ1-4; 9 nucleotides align to TRBD1. The CDR3 covers 14 residues. V shed 2 bases, J shed 6 bases, and the junction held 1 base outside the gene matches. The V gene's germline CDR1 is MNHEY and CDR2 SVGAGI.

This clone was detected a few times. In DNA, the CDR3 is TGTGCCAGCAGTTACTCAATACTAGCGGGGAGAACAAGAGTGGAAGGGGAGCTGTTTTTT. Translating it yields CASSYSILAGRTRVEGELFF. V usage is TRBV6-7 and J usage is TRBJ2-2, with 10 bases matching TRBD2. TRBV6-7 is recorded as an ORF, its role being uncertain. The CDR3 length is 20 residues. J lost 8 bases, V lost 0 bases, and 18 bases had no gene match.

CDR3 sequence (DNA): TGTGCCAGTAGTTCGACAGGGGAAGAGACCCAGTACTTC. Amino acid sequence: CASSSTGEETQYF. The V call is TRBV19, the J call TRBJ2-5, with 8 bases lining up with TRBD1. CDR3 size: 13 residues. Germline V CDR1 and CDR2: LNHDA, SQIVND (reference sequence). The trim removed 5 bases at V and 3 bases at J, leaving 2 bases unmatched.

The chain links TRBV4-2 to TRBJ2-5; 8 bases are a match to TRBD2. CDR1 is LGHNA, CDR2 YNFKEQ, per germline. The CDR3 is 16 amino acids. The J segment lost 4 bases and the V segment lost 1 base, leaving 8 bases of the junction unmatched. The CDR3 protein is CASSQGRREAPETQYF. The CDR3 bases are TGTGCCAGCAGCCAAGGAAGGCGGGAGGCGCCAGAGACCCAGTACTTC.

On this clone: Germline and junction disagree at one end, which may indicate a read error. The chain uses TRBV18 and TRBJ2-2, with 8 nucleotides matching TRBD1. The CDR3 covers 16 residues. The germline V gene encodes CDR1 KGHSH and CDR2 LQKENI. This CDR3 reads CASSLQGDRNAGELFF. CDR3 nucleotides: TGTGCCAGCTCATTACAGGGGGACAGGAACGCCGGGGAGCTGTTTTTT. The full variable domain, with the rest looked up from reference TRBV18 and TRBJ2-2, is NAGVMQNPRHLVRRRGQEARLRCSPMKGHSHVYWYRQLPEEGLKFMVYLQKENIIDESGMPKERFSAEFPKEGPSILRIQQVVRGDSAAYFCASSLQGDRNAGELFFGEGSRLTVL.

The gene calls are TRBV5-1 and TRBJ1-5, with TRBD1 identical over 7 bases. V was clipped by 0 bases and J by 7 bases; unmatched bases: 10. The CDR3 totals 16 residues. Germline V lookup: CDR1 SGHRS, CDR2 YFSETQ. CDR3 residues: CASSLGDRQGGQPQHF. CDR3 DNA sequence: TGCGCCAGCAGCTTGGGGGACCGACAGGGTGGCCAGCCCCAGCATTTT.

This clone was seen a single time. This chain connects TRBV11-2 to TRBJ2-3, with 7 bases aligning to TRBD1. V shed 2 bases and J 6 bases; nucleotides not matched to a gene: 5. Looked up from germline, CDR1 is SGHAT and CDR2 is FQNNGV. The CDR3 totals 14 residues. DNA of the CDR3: TGTGCCAGCAGCTTAAAGGGACAGTCGGATACGCAGTATTTT. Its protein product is CASSLKGQSDTQYF.

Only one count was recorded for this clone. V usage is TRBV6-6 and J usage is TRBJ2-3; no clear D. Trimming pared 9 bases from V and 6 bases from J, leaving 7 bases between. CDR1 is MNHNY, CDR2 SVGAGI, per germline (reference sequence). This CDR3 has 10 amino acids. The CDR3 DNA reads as TGTGCCAGTCGTCAGGATACGCAGTATTTT. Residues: CASRQDTQYF.

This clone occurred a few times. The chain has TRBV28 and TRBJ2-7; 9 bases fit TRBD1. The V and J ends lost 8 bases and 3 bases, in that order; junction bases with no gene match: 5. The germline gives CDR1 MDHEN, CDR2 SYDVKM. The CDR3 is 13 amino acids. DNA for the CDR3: TGTGCCAGCCGGCGGGACAGGGACTACGAGCAGTACTTC. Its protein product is CASRRDRDYEQYF. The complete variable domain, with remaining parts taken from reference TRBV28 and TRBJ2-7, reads DVKVTQSSRYLVKRTGEKVFLECVQDMDHENMFWYRQDPGLGLRLIYFSYDVKMKEKGDIPEGYSVSREKKERFSLILESASTNQTSMYLCASRRDRDYEQYFGPGTRLTVT.

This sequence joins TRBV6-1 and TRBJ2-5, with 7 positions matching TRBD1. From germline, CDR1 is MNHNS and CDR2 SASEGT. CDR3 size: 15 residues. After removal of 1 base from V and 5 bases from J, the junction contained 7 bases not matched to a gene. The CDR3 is CASSEDRGSAETQYF. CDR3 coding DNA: TGTGCCAGCAGTGAAGACAGGGGTTCTGCGGAGACCCAGTACTTC.

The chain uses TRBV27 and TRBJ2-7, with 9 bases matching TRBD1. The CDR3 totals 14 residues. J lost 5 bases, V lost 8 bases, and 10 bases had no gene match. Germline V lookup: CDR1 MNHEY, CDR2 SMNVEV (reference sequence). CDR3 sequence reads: CASGTGTGFDEQYF. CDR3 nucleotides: TGTGCCAGCGGAACCGGGACAGGGTTCGACGAGCAGTACTTC.

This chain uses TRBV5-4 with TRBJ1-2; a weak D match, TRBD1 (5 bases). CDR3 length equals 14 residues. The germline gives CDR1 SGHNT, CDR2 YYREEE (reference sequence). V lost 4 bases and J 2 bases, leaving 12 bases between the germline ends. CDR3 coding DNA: TGTGCCAGCAGCCGCGGGACGGGGAACTATGGCTACACCTTC. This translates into CASSRGTGNYGYTF.